Listed below are T cell receptor beta chains from one sample, sequenced in a study of T cell repertoires in cytomegalovirus infection. These receptors have no identified antigens. TCRdb re-derived calls from the reads in MiXCR, one entry per CDR3 protein. The data contain under 150,000 distinct CDR3 sequences, roughly 31% of them singletons. The source was CD8+ T cells from cultured PBMCs, collected from culture after CMV antigen stimulation. Receptors originate from a human donor in good health (CMV status not recorded). Some clones in this sample may be carry-over from other donors' samples. Both conserved end residues are trimmed from each CDR3. Each record gives: J gene, V gene, CDR3 protein.

TRBJ2-7 | TRBV6-2/TRBV6-3 | ASSEWDGAYEQY
TRBJ1-1 | TRBV27 | ASSPRTGAPRHTEAF
TRBJ1-1 | TRBV4-3 | ASSQHRGPGRYF
TRBJ2-1 | TRBV19 | ASSRQNSYNEQF
TRBJ2-5 | TRBV7-6 | ASSDGTQY
TRBJ2-2 | TRBV7-9 | ASTWETANTGELF
TRBJ1-2 | TRBV6-2/TRBV6-3 | ASRTGAGET
TRBJ2-2 | TRBV15 | ATSRSDLNTGELF
TRBJ2-7 | TRBV12-3/TRBV12-4 | ASRPTGGEYEQY
TRBJ2-1 | TRBV11-3 | ASSARQGYNEQF
TRBJ2-7 | TRBV4-3 | ASSQDFGGSYEQY
TRBJ1-2 | TRBV27 | ASSFRTGGGYT
TRBJ2-7 | TRBV2 | ASSEATYEQY
TRBJ2-7 | TRBV20-1 | SARKVAEGYEQY
TRBJ1-5 | TRBV19 | ASSTPRRLAGREVEPQH
TRBJ2-3 | TRBV5-5 | ASSSREGGPTDTQY
TRBJ1-1 | TRBV7-6 | ASSGEDTEAF
TRBJ2-1 | TRBV11-1 | ASSSTTRYNEQF
TRBJ2-7 | TRBV28 | ASSRSRDTFYEQY
TRBJ1-2 | TRBV2 | ASSEARGAYGYT
TRBJ1-5 | TRBV20-1 | SARTGVNQPQH
TRBJ2-7 | TRBV10-3 | AIGGGGIRAYEQY
TRBJ1-4 | TRBV2 | ASGTSLLEKLF
TRBJ2-5 | TRBV27 | ASSYLAEETQY
TRBJ1-1 | TRBV7-2 | ASSLLGQGRLGDTEAF
TRBJ1-3 | TRBV7-2 | ASSRNLQGVAGNTIY
TRBJ2-5 | TRBV28 | ASSLIGGGNQETQY
TRBJ2-7 | TRBV7-2 | ASSLTETGVAYEQY
TRBJ1-1 | TRBV2 | AGITGLLMNTEAF
TRBJ2-1 | TRBV11-2 | ASSLVGGNEQF
TRBJ2-3 | TRBV7-6 | ASSLGISGQSTDTQY
TRBJ1-6 | TRBV19 | ASSIGGRSSYNSPLH
TRBJ2-5 | TRBV7-2 | ASSLARTGVGETQY
TRBJ1-6 | TRBV7-9 | ASSSAVSYNSPLH
TRBJ2-7 | TRBV7-9 | ASSTPVGGRAYEQY
TRBJ2-3 | TRBV7-4 | ASSLAERSRARTDTQY
TRBJ1-1 | TRBV20-1 | SARGFLIGQGSLNTEAF
TRBJ1-6 | TRBV28 | ASSATPYVRGHSPLH
TRBJ2-7 | TRBV6-2/TRBV6-3 | ASSSDRNYEQY
TRBJ2-1 | TRBV6-6 | ASRLGLAGRNEQF
TRBJ1-2 | TRBV19 | ASSQKGYGYT
TRBJ1-5 | TRBV2 | ASQGQGYQPQH
TRBJ1-2 | TRBV4-1 | ASSQETGSYGYT
TRBJ1-1 | TRBV10-2 | ASSESGHLNTEAF
TRBJ2-1 | TRBV7-2 | ASSPTSGSYNEQF
TRBJ2-2 | TRBV12-3/TRBV12-4 | ASTDKGTGELF
TRBJ2-7 | TRBV7-9 | ASSSNSQHDRGHLTLEQY
TRBJ2-1 | TRBV7-6 | ASSLASSGDLYNEQF
TRBJ2-1 | TRBV7-8 | ASSLAAEGGLVHNEQF
TRBJ1-1 | TRBV7-9 | ASSSQGNTEAF
TRBJ1-2 | TRBV7-9 | ASRELRTEENRYGYT
TRBJ1-2 | TRBV7-2 | ASSTNLGGGYGYT
TRBJ2-5 | TRBV28 | ASSSRQETQY
TRBJ1-2 | TRBV7-8 | ASSLAGSGNYGYT